The T cell receptor (beta chain) described here comes from a study of blood T cell repertoires in COVID-19. About the research overall: Sources were T cells, B-cell-depleted T cells, or PBMCs; the material itself was cDNA or gDNA.

The germline V and J ends were trimmed by 0 bases and 5 bases, with 11 bases remaining between them. The CDR3 is 14 amino acids. The V gene's germline CDR1 is SGHNT and CDR2 YYREEE (reference sequence). Produced via immunoSEQ multiplex PCR; TCRdb's table is partial and in-frame only. The table lists 50,000 to 80,000 clones, about 70% of them singletons. This TCR was sampled from a human donor in a cohort sampled during active COVID-19. This chain joins TRBV5-4 and TRBJ2-5; no clear D gene. Sample: peripheral blood. The CDR3 protein is CASSLEFNRETQYF. DNA for the CDR3: TGTGCCAGCAGCTTGGAATTTAATCGGGAGACCCAGTACTTC.